This T cell receptor beta chain was found in a study of Ad26.COV2.S vaccination and SARS-CoV-2 variants (dated by TCRdb to the early 2020s). About the investigation overall: Vaccine-arm donors were drawn from COV1001, a multicentre, randomized, double-blind, placebo-controlled phase I-IIa trial of Ad26.COV2.S in healthy adults. Investigators remained blinded to trial group allocation during experiments and outcome assessment. A total of some 30 samples were included in the TCR-sequenced set, comprising some 20 Ad26.COV2.S vaccine recipients, 5 placebo recipients and 8 SARS-CoV-2 convalescent individuals. TCRbeta repertoire sequencing was used to assess the specificity and breadth of SARS-CoV-2-reactive T cell receptors after Ad26.COV2.S vaccination. Participants in the trial were split at random into five groups of five each, receiving low-dose or high-dose Ad26.COV2.S once or twice, or else placebo on both occasions. Ad26.COV2.S was administered intramuscularly at 5 x 10^10 or 1 x 10^11 viral particles, either as a single shot or as two shots given 56 days apart.

In regard to this clone: Its antigen is not yet known. The sample holds no much larger clone one base away, and base qualities are not on file.

Reading the label with the study, this specimen's treatment or condition is: 19 received Ad26.COV2.S at low or high dose, single or two shots; several received placebo; per-sample allocation not given. For vaccine and placebo recipients, the sequenced repertoires came from samples collected on day 63 after the first injection. In Cohort 1b, more than 20 adults aged 18-55 years were enrolled at a single site in Boston, USA, between 29 July and 7 August 2020. Ad26.COV2.S was a replication-incompetent adenovirus type 26 vector expressing a prefusion-stabilized SARS-CoV-2 spike protein from the original Wuhan strain. CDR1 and CDR2 are drawn from the germline V gene: SGHAT, FQNNGV. Compared with germline, V lacks 1 base and J lacks 10 bases; bases without a gene match: 10. The CDR3 sequence holds 15 residues, the cysteine and phenylalanine included. Only the CDR3 DNA is retained, 45 bases long and in frame from the first base.

Overall study outcomes, separate from this receptor: Compared with placebo recipients, Ad26.COV2.S recipients showed higher spike-specific TCR breadth (P = 0.0014). Comparable non-spike TCR breadth was observed between vaccine and placebo recipients, consistent with only spike being contained in the vaccine. The authors noted that the TCR breadth and depth analyses may have underestimated total T cell responses. After vaccination, substantial breadth of spike-specific CD8+ and CD4+ T cell responses was reported. The study lacked the statistical power to compare responses across vaccine doses or regimens.

The immunoSEQ Assay was used to sequence TCRbeta CDR3 regions. After extraction, genomic DNA underwent amplification by bias-controlled multiplex PCR, followed by high-throughput sequencing. As for the authors' bioinformatics: To quantify the absolute abundance of every unique TCRbeta CDR3 region, sequences were collapsed and filtered. T cell fraction was estimated by normalizing TCRbeta template counts to usable DNA, with usable DNA measured through amplification of reference genes found in all nucleated cells. Repertoire TCRs were annotated as SARS-CoV-2-specific by exact matching of V gene, CDR3 amino acid sequence and J gene to a known reactive TCR set. The reference SARS-CoV-2 TCR set was derived from MIRA and filtered for enrichment in COVID-19-positive ImmuneCODE repertoires, a step that removed public or cross-reactive TCRs. Based on the MIRA antigens, annotated TCRs were further analysed at the level of specific ORF or position within ORF. Breadth was defined as annotated unique rearrangements over total unique productive rearrangements; depth was the summed frequency of those rearrangements. Group comparisons of TCR breadth used two-sided Wilcoxon rank-sum tests. The source is immuneACCESS, and TCRdb retained only in-frame sequences with V and J called. Part of the clones is not carried over; for the studies checked, unresolved V genes explain less than half of this, and the remainder is unexplained. The V and J calls and clone size are taken from that table; D and trimming were inferred from the DNA. Present in this sample are about 430,000 clones, 80% to 95% of which were seen just once. Roughly an eighth of the sample is held by the ten biggest clonotypes.

The sequenced sample was peripheral blood, obtained in a trial of Ad26.COV2.S vaccine versus placebo. The chain is encoded by TRBV11-2 joined to TRBJ2-1, and 7 junctional nucleotides match TRBD2. The origin of this receptor is a person between 18 and 60 years old who received the Ad26.COV2.S COVID-19 vaccine or a placebo. The CDR3 region has the sequence CASSLVRFSGPEQFF. The nucleotides read TGTGCCAGCAGCTTAGTTCGGTTTAGCGGGCCCGAGCAGTTCTTC.